This T cell receptor beta chain was profiled in a study of CD8+ T cells in alopecia areata. Notes on the study in general: Sequences from scalp samples also cover resident alphabeta T cells of normal skin.

The CDR3 runs to 16 residues. CDR1 and CDR2 from the germline V gene are LGHNA and YNFKEQ. Trimming took 0 bases from V and 4 from J, leaving 15 bases between them. Alopecia areata patients had lesional scalp punch biopsies and peripheral blood taken from them. Extraction of RNA preceded its reverse transcription into cDNA, which served as the sequencing template. Using immunoSEQ multiplex PCR, the repertoire was profiled, and TCRdb retains in-frame clones only, with some absent. The data hold roughly 6,900 clones, with about 70% observed a single time. In the case of this clone: Its antigen is unidentified.

The receptor was isolated from a human donor with alopecia areata. The sequenced sample was skin, obtained at week 0. The chain is built from TRBV4-2 and TRBJ1-1; possibly TRBD1 for D (6 bases). CDR3 region: CASSQERGAWGTEAFF. The CDR3 DNA sequence: TGTGCCAGCAGCCAAGAGAGGGGGGCGTGGGGCACTGAAGCTTTCTTT.